The 11 T cell receptor beta chains presented below share a single source sample, sequenced in a study of blood T cell repertoires in COVID-19. Clones were sequenced by immunoSEQ multiplex PCR, and TCRdb holds only the in-frame ones, with some missing. The sample includes roughly 300,000 clones, 85% of them seen just once. The specimen was peripheral blood. The receptors come from a human donor in a cohort sampled during active COVID-19.

The chain links TRBV19 to TRBJ1-1; TRBD1 agrees at 7 bases. CDR1 and CDR2 (germline): LNHDA, SQIVND (reference sequence). J was trimmed by 1 base and V by 5 bases; bases with no gene match: 4. The CDR3 contains 14 residues. The CDR3 loop is CASSRDSRNTEAFF. As DNA, the CDR3 is TGTGCCAGTAGTCGGGACAGCCGGAACACTGAAGCTTTCTTT.

V and J are TRBV2 and TRBJ1-2, with D perhaps TRBD1 (5 bases). Germline values: CDR1 SNHLY, CDR2 FYNNEI. This CDR3 is built from 16 residues. V was trimmed by 4 bases and J by 4 bases, leaving 19 bases between them. In DNA form, the CDR3 reads TGTGCCAGCAGTGGGGGGGACGGTGGCGTCAGCTATGGCTACACCTTC. It yields the protein CASSGGDGGVSYGYTF.

V usage is TRBV7-6 and J usage is TRBJ2-7, with unresolved D. This CDR3 region has 16 residues. V gave up 0 bases and J gave up 0 bases, with 12 bases separating them. CDR1 is SGHVS and CDR2 is FNYEAQ in the germline V gene. This CDR3 reads CASSLADRGSSYEQYF. The CDR3 DNA reads TGTGCCAGCAGCTTAGCGGATCGCGGTTCCTCCTACGAGCAGTACTTC.

This chain joins TRBV13 and TRBJ1-1; D might be TRBD1 (6 bases). In germline, CDR1 is PRHDT, CDR2 FYEKMQ (reference sequence). Trimming removed 8 bases at V and 1 base at J, with 11 bases between. The CDR3 extends over 13 amino acids. As DNA, the CDR3 is TGTGCCAGCCTAGGACAGAAGAACACTGAAGCTTTCTTT. Translation: CASLGQKNTEAFF.

The sample holds one count of this clone. This rearrangement joins TRBV12-3 or TRBV12-4 to TRBJ2-5; 8 bases are a match to TRBD1. With 8 bases clipped from V and 1 base from J, the junction kept 3 bases outside the gene matches. The length of the CDR3 is 13 residues. CDR3 loop: CASGDRGQETQYF. The CDR3, as DNA: TGTGCCAGCGGTGACAGGGGCCAAGAGACCCAGTACTTC.

The CDR3 DNA is TGTGCCAGCAGCCAACCCCCAAGCGGAAACACCATATATTTT. This encodes CASSQPPSGNTIYF. The rearrangement links TRBV4-2 to TRBJ1-3, with D unclear. The CDR3 has 14 residues. Germline V gene sequence: CDR1 LGHNA, CDR2 YNFKEQ. Trimming removed 2 bases at V and 4 bases at J, with 9 bases between.

This rearrangement joins TRBV9 to TRBJ2-4, with D perhaps TRBD2 (7 bases). The ends were cut back, 0 bases at V and 1 base at J, with 14 bases in the middle. CDR3 length: 17 amino acids. Looked up from germline, CDR1 is SGDLS and CDR2 is YYNGEE. CDR3: CASSVGLGGLAKNIQYF. In DNA form, the CDR3 reads TGTGCCAGCAGCGTAGGGCTCGGGGGGCTGGCCAAAAACATTCAGTACTTC.

On this clone: This may be a read error, as it is one base from a much larger clone. CDR3 nucleotide sequence: TGTGCCAGCAGCCCGACAGGGGATCAGCCCCAGCATTTT. Translated, it gives CASSPTGDQPQHF. This chain connects TRBV3-1 (or the pseudogene TRBV3-2) to TRBJ1-5; 8 bases are a match to TRBD1. There are 13 residues in the CDR3. V lost 4 bases, J lost 5 bases, and 1 base stayed unmatched. Per germline, CDR1 LGHDT and CDR2 YNNKEL (reference sequence).

The rearrangement links TRBV18 to TRBJ2-7, with 14 positions matching TRBD2. The CDR3 covers 15 residues. Per germline, CDR1 KGHSH and CDR2 LQKENI. J lost 4 bases, V lost 4 bases, and 3 bases had no gene match. CDR3 DNA: TGTGCCAGCTCACTGGGACTAGCGGGGGTATACGAGCAGTACTTC. It translates to CASSLGLAGVYEQYF.

The table lists this clone with a count of one. The chain couples TRBV6-4 to TRBJ1-6; D is ambiguous. The CDR3 has 13 amino acids. V was trimmed by 0 bases and J by 8 bases, leaving 5 bases between them. CDR1 MRHNA and CDR2 SNTAGT come from the germline V gene. Written as DNA, the CDR3 is TGTGCCAGCAGTGACTCCGAGCATTCACCCCTCCACTTT. Encoded protein: CASSDSEHSPLHF.

The genes are TRBV4-2 and TRBJ1-2, with 7 bases fitting TRBD1. Germline assignment: CDR1 LGHNA and CDR2 YNFKEQ. Trimming removed 2 bases from V and 7 bases from J; junction bases left unmatched: 13. The CDR3 consists of 16 residues. The CDR3 DNA is TGTGCCAGCAGCCAACCTTGGAGGGGGCGTTCGGGTGGCTACACCTTC. It encodes CASSQPWRGRSGGYTF.